One and the same sample provided the 13 T cell receptor beta chains below, sequenced in a study of CD8+ T cells in alopecia areata. Investigators isolated RNA and reverse transcribed it into cDNA to act as the sequencing template. Generated by immunoSEQ multiplex PCR, the TCRdb table keeps only in-frame clones and is missing some. The sample carries about 150,000 clones, about three fifths recorded once. The sequenced sample was CD8+ T cells sorted from blood. Receptors were obtained from a human donor in good health.

V is TRBV30 and J is TRBJ2-7, with 10 nucleotides matching TRBD1. The V gene's germline CDR1 is GTSNPN and CDR2 SVGIG (reference sequence). This CDR3 is built from 15 residues. The J segment lost 0 bases and the V segment lost 1 base, leaving 3 bases of the junction unmatched. The CDR3 DNA is TGTGCCTGGAGTGCTGGACAGGGGGTCTCCTACGAGCAGTACTTC. Its protein product is CAWSAGQGVSYEQYF.

This clone was observed a single time. The rearrangement links TRBV5-1 to TRBJ2-5; 11 bases line up with TRBD2. Per the germline V gene, CDR1 is SGHRS and CDR2 is YFSETQ. The ends lost 4 bases at V and 5 bases at J; junction bases unmatched: 10. CDR3 length: 16 residues. The CDR3 DNA reads as TGCGCCAGCAGCGGGGGTCCTACTAGCGGGAGTGAGACCCAGTACTTC. Its translation: CASSGGPTSGSETQYF.

The gene calls are TRBV5-6 and TRBJ2-1; D call uncertain. The V gene lost 0 bases and the J gene lost 8 bases, with 9 bases spanning the gap. CDR1 and CDR2 from the germline V gene are SGHDT and YYEEEE. The CDR3 is 13 residues long. CDR3 sequence (DNA): TGTGCCAGCAGCTTGGCGAGTATCGATGAGCAGTTCTTC. It specifies CASSLASIDEQFF.

The V and J genes are TRBV30 and TRBJ2-7; 13 bases align to TRBD2. CDR3 length: 14 residues. Germline trimming cut 3 bases from V and 2 bases from J; bases unmatched to any gene: 1. In germline, CDR1 is GTSNPN, CDR2 SVGIG (reference sequence). CDR3 in amino acids: CAWRGTSGTYEQYF. CDR3 coding DNA: TGTGCCTGGAGAGGGACTAGCGGGACCTACGAGCAGTACTTC.

The table lists this clone with a few counts. This rearrangement joins TRBV7-9 to TRBJ2-7; a possible D gene is TRBD2 (5 bases). Trimming removed 2 bases from V and 5 bases from J, with 16 bases in between. This CDR3 spans 15 amino acids. Germline lookup yields CDR1 SEHNR and CDR2 FQNEAQ (reference sequence). The DNA of the CDR3 is TGTGCCAGCAGCTTACCCCGTGAGGGTACCAACGAGCAGTACTTC. Protein: CASSLPREGTNEQYF.

The chain uses TRBV28 and TRBJ2-7, with D perhaps TRBD1 (5 bases). V was pared by 6 bases and J by 4 bases, with 13 bases between. CDR1 MDHEN and CDR2 SYDVKM come from the germline V gene. The CDR3 extends over 13 amino acids. This CDR3 is CASRSRGMYEQYF. The CDR3 region has the DNA TGTGCCAGCAGGTCAAGGGGTATGTACGAGCAGTACTTC.

This clone came up a few times. The gene calls are TRBV30 and TRBJ1-1; 7 positions match TRBD1. This CDR3 spans 15 amino acids. The germline CDR1 and CDR2 sequences are GTSNPN and SVGIG (reference sequence). The ends lost 2 bases at V and 1 base at J; junction bases unmatched: 7. The CDR3 sequence: CAWSPPDRKNTEAFF. CDR3 DNA sequence: TGTGCCTGGAGTCCCCCGGACAGGAAGAACACTGAAGCTTTCTTT.

This chain connects TRBV10-2 to TRBJ2-5; D gene uncertain. Germline V lookup: CDR1 WSHSY, CDR2 SAAADI. V was trimmed by 10 bases and J by 0 bases, leaving 12 bases between them. The CDR3 runs to 13 residues. The DNA for the CDR3 is TGCGCCACCCAGCCGGACGACCAAGAGACCCAGTACTTC. Encoded protein: CATQPDDQETQYF.

The chain carries TRBV29-1 and TRBJ2-1; D might be TRBD2 (6 bases). Trimming stripped 1 base from V and 0 bases from J, with 16 bases between. From germline, CDR1 is SQVTM and CDR2 ANQGSEA. The CDR3 spans 17 residues. The CDR3, as DNA: TGCAGCGTTGAAGGGGATAGCGGAAGGAGCTCCTACAATGAGCAGTTCTTC. Amino acid sequence: CSVEGDSGRSSYNEQFF.

The chain has TRBV5-6 and TRBJ2-1; the match to TRBD2 covers 8 bases. V dropped 0 bases and J dropped 8; count of bases not matched to a gene: 10. The CDR3 contains 16 residues. Germline CDR1 SGHDT, CDR2 YYEEEE. The CDR3 loop reads CASSLVSSGAPHEQFF. The CDR3 nucleotides read TGTGCCAGCAGCTTGGTTAGTAGCGGGGCCCCCCATGAGCAGTTCTTC.

This chain joins TRBV15 and TRBJ2-7; D is tentatively TRBD1 or TRBD2 (5 bases each). Germline V gene data show CDR1 as LNHNV and CDR2 as YYDKDF (reference sequence). This CDR3 has 14 amino acids. Trimming cost V 5 bases and J 2 bases, with 13 bases left between them. The CDR3 sequence is CATSRPGATYEQYF. CDR3 bases: TGTGCCACCAGCCGCCCCGGGGCCACCTACGAGCAGTACTTC.

The rearrangement uses TRBV9 and TRBJ1-2, with D uncertain. CDR1 is SGDLS, CDR2 YYNGEE, per germline. The V and J ends lost 0 bases and 8 bases respectively, with 17 bases between them. This CDR3 region has 15 residues. For the CDR3, the DNA is TGTGCCAGCAGCGTAGAGCCAGGCTTAAATTTCGGCTACACCTTC. As protein: CASSVEPGLNFGYTF.

The V call is TRBV29-1, the J call TRBJ2-5; 12 nucleotides align to TRBD1. In germline, CDR1 is SQVTM, CDR2 ANQGSEA. There are 15 residues in the CDR3. The trim removed 2 bases at V and 7 bases at J, leaving 8 bases unmatched. CDR3 DNA sequence: TGCAGCGTTGAATCCCGGGACAGGGGGCGTGCGACCCAGTACTTC. The encoded protein is CSVESRDRGRATQYF.